The 19 T cell receptor beta chains reported below all come from one sample, sequenced in a study of blood T cell repertoires in COVID-19. Sequenced by immunoSEQ multiplex PCR; TCRdb stores in-frame clones only, minus some. The sample contains 190,000 or so clones, roughly 77% of which appear only once. Specimen: PBMCs or T cells enriched from blood (not recorded which). The receptors stem from a middle-aged man who had recovered from COVID-19.

This clone has a handful of counts. V and J are TRBV7-9 and TRBJ1-5; 7 bases are a match to TRBD1. CDR3 length: 15 residues. The trim removed 5 bases at V and 2 bases at J, leaving 6 bases unmatched. CDR1 and CDR2 from the germline V gene are SEHNR and FQNEAQ (reference sequence). The CDR3 bases are TGTGCCAGCAGCCCAGGGGGGTCGGGCAATCAGCCCCAGCATTTT. This translates into CASSPGGSGNQPQHF.

As to this clone: The same CDR3 arises from other DNA sequences in this sample as well. V gene TRBV6-5 combines with J gene TRBJ1-1; weak D call: TRBD1 (5 bases). V lost 6 bases to trimming and J lost 0 bases, with 5 bases between them. The CDR3 is 12 amino acids. Germline loops: CDR1 MNHEY, CDR2 SVGAGI. The CDR3 DNA is TGTGCCAGCAGGACAGTGAACACTGAAGCTTTCTTT. It specifies CASRTVNTEAFF.

The CDR3 sequence is CASSFFARAKFGYTF. The DNA for the CDR3 is TGTGCCAGCAGTTTTTTTGCCAGGGCCAAGTTTGGCTACACCTTC. V gene TRBV27 combines with J gene TRBJ1-2; a possible D gene is TRBD1 (5 bases). Germline CDR1 and CDR2: MNHEY and SMNVEV (reference sequence). This CDR3 has 15 residues. V was shortened by 3 bases and J by 7 bases, with 18 bases between the two germline ends.

This clone has only a few counts. The J gene is TRBJ2-5, the V gene TRBV5-5; TRBD1 aligns across 9 bases. The germline CDR1 and CDR2 sequences are SGHKS and YYEKEE (reference sequence). CDR3 length: 15 amino acids. The V segment lost 2 bases and the J segment 1 base; nucleotides outside the gene matches: 3. This CDR3 reads CASSLMTGGQETQYF. Written as DNA, the CDR3 is TGTGCCAGCAGCTTAATGACAGGGGGCCAAGAGACCCAGTACTTC.

The chain carries TRBV4-1 and TRBJ1-2; a possible D gene is TRBD1 (5 bases). The length of the CDR3 is 15 residues. Trimming left V 0 bases short and J 2 bases short, with 10 bases between. Germline V gives CDR1 MGHRA, CDR2 YSYEKL. The CDR3 reads CASSQEEDKNYGYTF. CDR3 coding DNA: TGCGCCAGCAGCCAAGAAGAGGACAAAAACTATGGCTACACCTTC.

This rearrangement joins TRBV4-2 to TRBJ2-3; TRBD2 matches 9 bases. Germline CDR1 is LGHNA and CDR2 is YNFKEQ. J was trimmed by 5 bases and V by 1 base; bases with no gene match: 10. CDR3 length equals 17 residues. CDR3 in DNA: TGTGCCAGCAGCCAAGGGAAGGGGCGGGGGGGTGTAGATACGCAGTATTTT. This encodes CASSQGKGRGGVDTQYF.

The chain carries TRBV10-2 and TRBJ1-5; D possibly corresponds to TRBD1 (5 bases). The CDR3 has 14 residues. V dropped 9 bases and J dropped 5 bases, with 17 bases sitting between them. CDR1 is WSHSY and CDR2 is SAAADI in the germline V gene. The CDR3 bases are TGCGCCAGTCGAAGGGGTACTGACTATCAGCCCCAGCATTTT. Translating it yields CASRRGTDYQPQHF.

This chain links TRBV29-1 with TRBJ2-3, with 9 positions matching TRBD2. This CDR3 region has 18 residues. Germline trimming cut 3 bases from V and 5 bases from J; bases unmatched to any gene: 18. Germline loops: CDR1 SQVTM, CDR2 ANQGSEA. The CDR3 DNA follows: TGCAGCGTTGATATTCTCACCCGCGGGGGGGCCGACATAGATACGCAGTATTTT. Its protein product is CSVDILTRGGADIDTQYF.

This clone was observed once. The V gene is TRBV5-1, the J gene TRBJ2-1, with 7 bases identical to TRBD2. The CDR3 spans 15 residues. CDR1 and CDR2 from the germline V gene are SGHRS and YFSETQ. V trimming: 2 bases; J trimming: 6 bases; junction bases outside the gene matches: 8. The CDR3 coding sequence is TGCGCCAGCAGCTTTGAGGGCGGGGGTGTCAATGAGCAGTTCTTC. Amino acid sequence: CASSFEGGGVNEQFF.

This clone was seen only a few times. This chain joins TRBV6-5 and TRBJ1-1, with D hard to call. Germline V gives CDR1 MNHEY, CDR2 SVGAGI. Trimming stripped 2 bases from V and 1 base from J, with 5 bases between. The CDR3 loop spans 13 amino acids. This chain's CDR3 is CASSYNRNTEAFF. The CDR3 bases are TGTGCCAGCAGTTACAATAGGAACACTGAAGCTTTCTTT.

V usage is TRBV29-1 and J usage is TRBJ2-3, with TRBD1 matching 9 bases. The CDR3 consists of 16 residues. Germline V gene data show CDR1 as SQVTM and CDR2 as ANQGSEA. Unmatched junction bases numbered 13, after V lost 5 bases and J lost 4 bases. The CDR3 DNA follows: TGCAGCGTTCGTACCGGGACAGGGTTAAGGGCAGATACGCAGTATTTT. Translated, it gives CSVRTGTGLRADTQYF.

The chain uses TRBV3-1 (or the pseudogene TRBV3-2) and TRBJ2-5, with 11 bases aligning to TRBD2. The ends lost 0 bases at V and 9 bases at J; junction bases unmatched: 9. Germline V gives CDR1 LGHDT, CDR2 YNNKEL (reference sequence). CDR3 length: 16 residues. The CDR3 sequence is CASSQDYSGGARAQYF. The CDR3 coding sequence is TGTGCCAGCAGCCAAGATTATAGCGGGGGGGCCAGGGCCCAGTACTTC.

This clone was observed a handful of times. The chain recombines TRBV4-1 with TRBJ2-1, with TRBD2 matching 15 bases. The CDR3 covers 18 residues. V gave up 3 bases and J gave up 9 bases; unmatched junction bases: 12. The V gene's germline CDR1 is MGHRA and CDR2 YSYEKL. The CDR3 DNA reads as TGCGCCAGCAGCCATTGGACTAGCGGGGGGGATGGGACACCTGAGCAGTTCTTC. Protein product: CASSHWTSGGDGTPEQFF.

The chain employs TRBV2 and TRBJ2-7, with 12 bases lining up with TRBD2. CDR3 size: 15 residues. CDR1 and CDR2 from the germline V gene are SNHLY and FYNNEI. Losses at the gene ends were 4 bases for V and 2 bases for J; bases not matched to a gene: 3. CDR3 coding DNA: TGTGCCAGCAGTGCACTAGCGGGAGGCACCTACGAGCAGTACTTC. It is translated as CASSALAGGTYEQYF. Using reference TRBV2 and TRBJ2-7 for the parts outside the CDR3, the full variable domain is EPEVTQTPSHQVTQMGQEVILRCVPISNHLYFYWYRQILGQKVEFLVSFYNNEISEKSEIFDDQFSVERPDGSNFTLKIRSTKLEDSAMYFCASSALAGGTYEQYFGPGTRLTVT.

The genes are TRBV10-1 and TRBJ2-2; D is possibly TRBD2 (6 bases). Germline CDR1 reads WNHNN; CDR2 reads SYGVQD (reference sequence). The CDR3 is made up of 18 amino acids. V was shortened by 5 bases and J by 6 bases, with 25 bases between the two germline ends. CDR3 sequence: CASSKAPAGSTNAGELFF. CDR3 DNA: TGCGCCAGCAGTAAGGCTCCAGCGGGTTCTACCAACGCCGGGGAGCTGTTTTTT.

This chain links TRBV6-5 with TRBJ2-7; 8 bases fit TRBD2. The ends lost 0 bases at V and 3 bases at J; junction bases unmatched: 4. Germline-derived CDR1 and CDR2 are MNHEY and SVGAGI. This CDR3 has 15 amino acids. As DNA, the CDR3 is TGTGCCAGCAGTTACTCTCGGGAGGGGGTCTACGAGCAGTACTTC. Its protein is CASSYSREGVYEQYF.

V and J are TRBV30 and TRBJ2-7; TRBD2 might be the D (7 bases). Trimming removed 3 bases at V and 3 bases at J, with 21 bases between. CDR1 GTSNPN and CDR2 SVGIG come from the germline V gene (reference sequence). This CDR3 comprises 16 residues. Here the CDR3 DNA reads TGTGCCTGGAGGACCAACAGGGACTACCATCTCTACGAGCAGTACTTC. Protein sequence: CAWRTNRDYHLYEQYF.

CDR3 loop: CASSLDGSDTQYF. The CDR3 DNA follows: TGTGCCAGCAGCTTGGACGGGTCAGATACGCAGTATTTT. V usage is TRBV5-8 and J usage is TRBJ2-3; D not certain. Germline CDR1 SGHTS, CDR2 YDEGEE. CDR3 length: 13 amino acids. Trimming stripped 0 bases from V and 4 bases from J, with 6 bases between.

The rearrangement joins TRBV19 to TRBJ1-1; perhaps TRBD1 as D (5 bases). The germline V gene has CDR1 LNHDA and CDR2 SQIVND (reference sequence). The CDR3 is made up of 14 amino acids. Trimming stripped 4 bases from V and 4 bases from J, with 13 bases between. The CDR3 DNA is TGTGCCAGTAGTACACCACCCCAGGGCACTGAAGCTTTCTTT. This translates into CASSTPPQGTEAFF.